One sample yielded the 12 T cell receptor beta chains listed below, sequenced in a study of vaccination effects on CD4 cells after COVID-19. Researchers isolated CD4+ T cells once less than twelve days of culture had elapsed. Vaccine administered to participants consisted of two doses of either BNT162b2 or mRNA-1273. These TCRs are of unknown antigen specificity. Measured with immunoSEQ multiplex PCR; TCRdb has only the in-frame clones, and not every one. The table shows about 45,000 clones, with 55% to 75% occurring only once. The sequenced sample was CD4+ T cells from PBMCs cultured without peptide, obtained after COVID-19 vaccination. The receptors were gathered from a human donor who received a COVID-19 vaccine.

The V gene is TRBV19, the J gene TRBJ2-5, with D possibly TRBD2 on 6 matching bases. The length of the CDR3 is 13 residues. Germline V lookup: CDR1 LNHDA, CDR2 SQIVND (reference sequence). V lost 7 bases and J 5 bases, leaving 14 bases between the germline ends. The CDR3 protein is CASNHGRGETQYF. CDR3 DNA sequence: TGTGCCAGTAATCACGGGAGAGGGGAGACCCAGTACTTC.

The chain carries TRBV6-2 or TRBV6-3 and TRBJ1-5; D is undetermined. V lost 2 bases and J 1 base, leaving 3 bases between the germline ends. The CDR3 runs to 13 residues. Germline CDR1 MNHEY, CDR2 SVGEGT. CDR3 nucleotide sequence: TGTGCCAGCAGTTACGGGAGCAATCAGCCCCAGCATTTT. It codes for CASSYGSNQPQHF.

Only one count was recorded for this clone. The chain carries TRBV29-1 and TRBJ1-4, with TRBD1 as a possible D gene (5 bases). V was cut by 3 bases and J by 8 bases, with 10 bases left in between. This CDR3 is built from 12 residues. The germline CDR1 and CDR2 sequences are SQVTM and ANQGSEA. CDR3 amino acids: CSVDLGAEKLFF. The CDR3, as DNA: TGCAGCGTTGATCTCGGGGCCGAAAAACTGTTTTTT.

This sequence joins TRBV20-1 and TRBJ1-5; 8 bases map to TRBD1. CDR3 length: 18 residues. From germline, CDR1 is DFQATT and CDR2 SNEGSKA (reference sequence). J lost 0 bases, V lost 3 bases, and 13 bases had no gene match. CDR3 in DNA: TGCAGTGCTAGTTTAGGGTCAGGGGGCTTAGGTAGCAATCAGCCCCAGCATTTT. It yields the protein CSASLGSGGLGSNQPQHF.

J is TRBJ2-7 and V is TRBV7-9; D is possibly TRBD1 (6 bases). The CDR3 is 14 amino acids. From germline, CDR1 is SEHNR and CDR2 FQNEAQ (reference sequence). Trimming stripped 4 bases from V and 5 bases from J, with 15 bases between. CDR3 amino acids: CASSSSGTLDEQYF. CDR3 nucleotides: TGTGCCAGCAGCTCTTCCGGGACATTAGACGAGCAGTACTTC. Together with reference TRBV7-9 and TRBJ2-7, the CDR3 gives the full variable domain: DTGVSQNPRHKITKRGQNVTFRCDPISEHNRLYWYRQTLGQGPEFLTYFQNEAQLEKSRLLSDRFSAERPKGSFSTLEIQRTEQGDSAMYLCASSSSGTLDEQYFGPGTRLTVT.

The chain carries TRBV7-6 and TRBJ2-1, with TRBD2 matching over 7 bases. The CDR3 is 17 amino acids. With 1 base clipped from V and 2 bases from J, the junction kept 8 bases outside the gene matches. Germline-derived CDR1 and CDR2 are SGHVS and FNYEAQ. The chain's CDR3 is CASSLVTRRGAYNEQFF. The DNA for the CDR3 is TGTGCCAGCAGCTTAGTAACTAGACGGGGGGCCTACAATGAGCAGTTCTTC.

CDR3 bases: TGTGCCAGCAGCTTAGCGGGAGGGTACGAGCAGTACTTC. Residues: CASSLAGGYEQYF. This sequence joins TRBV7-2 and TRBJ2-7; 7 nucleotides match TRBD2. Unmatched junction bases numbered 0, after V lost 0 bases and J lost 4 bases. This CDR3 comprises 13 residues. The germline CDR1 and CDR2 sequences are SGHTA and FQGNSA.

The chain is built from TRBV19 and TRBJ1-1, with D unresolved. Trimming took off 5 bases at V and 3 bases at J, with 25 bases between the two ends. CDR1 is LNHDA, CDR2 SQIVND, per germline (reference sequence). The CDR3 contains 18 residues. Here the CDR3 reads CASSSAGLAGRIHTEAFF. CDR3 sequence (DNA): TGTGCCAGTAGTTCTGCCGGGCTGGCAGGTCGTATACACACTGAAGCTTTCTTT.

This clone was detected a few times. CDR3 DNA: TGCGCCAGCAGCTTACTACAGGGGACTAATGAAAAACTGTTTTTT. Translating gives CASSLLQGTNEKLFF. The rearrangement joins TRBV5-1 to TRBJ1-4; 7 bases are shared with TRBD1. J lost 2 bases, V lost 2 bases, and 3 bases had no gene match. Germline CDR1 SGHRS, CDR2 YFSETQ. The CDR3 is 15 amino acids.

The genes are TRBV15 and TRBJ2-7; D not certain. The CDR3 sequence is 15 residues long. The germline V gene has CDR1 LNHNV and CDR2 YYDKDF (reference sequence). Trimming cost V 0 bases and J 3 bases, with 12 bases left between them. Here the CDR3 reads CATSRDPTYHYEQYF. The CDR3 nucleotides read TGTGCCACCAGCAGAGATCCGACTTACCACTACGAGCAGTACTTC. The complete variable domain, with remaining parts taken from reference TRBV15 and TRBJ2-7, reads DAMVIQNPRYQVTQFGKPVTLSCSQTLNHNVMYWYQQKSSQAPKLLFHYYDKDFNNEADTPDNFQSRRPNTSFCFLDIRSPGLGDTAMYLCATSRDPTYHYEQYFGPGTRLTVT.

V is TRBV18 and J is TRBJ2-5; D is unclear. The CDR3 length is 13 residues. Trimming shortened V by 2 bases and J by 3 bases, and 7 bases separated the two germline ends. CDR1 is KGHSH and CDR2 is LQKENI in the germline V gene. The CDR3 loop reads CASSPREKETQYF. The CDR3 DNA reads as TGTGCCAGCTCACCAAGGGAAAAAGAGACCCAGTACTTC.

The chain combines TRBV11-3 with TRBJ1-1; unclear D gene. Germline V CDR1 and CDR2: SGHNT, YENEEA. Trimming took off 4 bases at V and 1 base at J, with 16 bases between the two ends. This CDR3 spans 16 amino acids. The CDR3 loop reads CASSSGPPGGNTEAFF. The CDR3 nucleotides read TGTGCCAGCAGCTCCGGGCCGCCGGGAGGGAACACTGAAGCTTTCTTT.